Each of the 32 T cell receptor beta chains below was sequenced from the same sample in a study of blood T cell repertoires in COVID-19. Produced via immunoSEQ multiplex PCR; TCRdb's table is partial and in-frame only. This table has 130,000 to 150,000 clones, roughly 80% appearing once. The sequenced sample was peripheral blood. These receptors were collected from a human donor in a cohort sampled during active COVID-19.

The CDR3 sequence: CASSPPLWRGAVDTQYF. The CDR3 bases are TGTGCCAGCAGTCCCCCGTTGTGGCGGGGGGCCGTAGATACGCAGTATTTT. V is TRBV6-2 or TRBV6-3 and J is TRBJ2-3, with 8 bases fitting TRBD2. Germline CDR1 reads MNHEY; CDR2 reads SVGEGT. V trimming: 5 bases; J trimming: 5 bases; junction bases outside the gene matches: 15. CDR3 length equals 17 residues.

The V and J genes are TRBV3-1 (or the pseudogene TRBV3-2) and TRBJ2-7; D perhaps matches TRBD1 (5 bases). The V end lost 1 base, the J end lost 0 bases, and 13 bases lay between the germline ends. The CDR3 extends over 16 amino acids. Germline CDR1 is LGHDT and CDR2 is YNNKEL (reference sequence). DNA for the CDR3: TGTGCCAGCAGCCAAGGCAGGGCCCAATTCTCCTACGAGCAGTACTTC. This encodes CASSQGRAQFSYEQYF.

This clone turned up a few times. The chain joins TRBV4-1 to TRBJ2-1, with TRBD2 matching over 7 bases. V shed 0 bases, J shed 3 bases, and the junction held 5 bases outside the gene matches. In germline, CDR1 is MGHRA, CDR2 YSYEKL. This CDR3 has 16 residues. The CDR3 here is CASSQDSASGYNEQFF. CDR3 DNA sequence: TGCGCCAGCAGCCAAGATTCGGCTAGCGGCTACAATGAGCAGTTCTTC.

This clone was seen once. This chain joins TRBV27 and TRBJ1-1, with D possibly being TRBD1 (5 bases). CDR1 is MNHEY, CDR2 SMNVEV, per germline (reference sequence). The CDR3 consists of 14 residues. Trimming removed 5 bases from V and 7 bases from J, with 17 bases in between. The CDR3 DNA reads TGTGCCAGCAGTCCCTTGGATGGGGCCAGTGAAGCTTTCTTT. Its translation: CASSPLDGASEAFF.

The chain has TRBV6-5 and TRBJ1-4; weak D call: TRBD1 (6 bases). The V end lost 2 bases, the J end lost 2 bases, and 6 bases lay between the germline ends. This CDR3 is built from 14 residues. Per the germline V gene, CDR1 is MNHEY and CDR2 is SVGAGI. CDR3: CASSYGQTNEKLFF. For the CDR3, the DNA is TGTGCCAGCAGTTACGGACAGACTAATGAAAAACTGTTTTTT.

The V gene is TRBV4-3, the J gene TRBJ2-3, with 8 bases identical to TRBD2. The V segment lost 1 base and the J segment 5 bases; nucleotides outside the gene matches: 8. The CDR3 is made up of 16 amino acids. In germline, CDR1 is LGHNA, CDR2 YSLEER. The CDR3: CASSQGRGLGRDTQYF. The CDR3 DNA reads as TGCGCCAGCAGCCAAGGGAGGGGACTAGGGCGAGATACGCAGTATTTT.

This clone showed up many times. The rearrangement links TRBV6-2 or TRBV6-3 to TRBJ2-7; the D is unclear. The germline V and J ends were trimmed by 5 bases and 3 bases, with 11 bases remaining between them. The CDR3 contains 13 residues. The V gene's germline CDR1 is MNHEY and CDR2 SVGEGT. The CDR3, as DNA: TGTGCCAGCAGTGTTTCAGAAAACTACGAGCAGTACTTC. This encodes CASSVSENYEQYF.

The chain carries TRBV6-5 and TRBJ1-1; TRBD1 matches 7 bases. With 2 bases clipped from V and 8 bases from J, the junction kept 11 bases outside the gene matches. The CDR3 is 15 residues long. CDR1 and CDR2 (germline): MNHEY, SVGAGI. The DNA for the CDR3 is TGTGCCAGCAGTTACGGTCCCGGGACAGACTCCGAAGCTTTCTTT. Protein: CASSYGPGTDSEAFF.

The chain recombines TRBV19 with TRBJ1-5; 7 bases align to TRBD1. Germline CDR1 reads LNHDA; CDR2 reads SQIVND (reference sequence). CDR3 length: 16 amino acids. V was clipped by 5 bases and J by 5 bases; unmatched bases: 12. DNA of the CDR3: TGTGCCAGTAGTCCCAGACAGGGTCAAACGTATCAGCCCCAGCATTTT. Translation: CASSPRQGQTYQPQHF.

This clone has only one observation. The CDR3 DNA sequence: TGTGCCAGCAGCCAAGATCGGGAGTTACCCTACGAGCAGTACTTC. This encodes CASSQDRELPYEQYF. The genes are TRBV14 and TRBJ2-7; tentatively, D is TRBD2 (6 bases). Trimming took off 0 bases at V and 2 bases at J, with 11 bases between the two ends. CDR1 and CDR2 from the germline V gene are SGHDN and FVKESK. CDR3 length: 15 amino acids.

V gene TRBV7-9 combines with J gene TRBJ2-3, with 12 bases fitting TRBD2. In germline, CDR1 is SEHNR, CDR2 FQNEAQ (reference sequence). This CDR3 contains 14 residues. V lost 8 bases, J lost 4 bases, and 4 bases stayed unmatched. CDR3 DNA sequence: TGTGCCAGCGCTACTAGCGGGGGGTCAGATACGCAGTATTTT. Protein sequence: CASATSGGSDTQYF. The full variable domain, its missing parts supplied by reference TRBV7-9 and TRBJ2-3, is DTGVSQNPRHKITKRGQNVTFRCDPISEHNRLYWYRQTLGQGPEFLTYFQNEAQLEKSRLLSDRFSAERPKGSFSTLEIQRTEQGDSAMYLCASATSGGSDTQYFGPGTRLTVL.

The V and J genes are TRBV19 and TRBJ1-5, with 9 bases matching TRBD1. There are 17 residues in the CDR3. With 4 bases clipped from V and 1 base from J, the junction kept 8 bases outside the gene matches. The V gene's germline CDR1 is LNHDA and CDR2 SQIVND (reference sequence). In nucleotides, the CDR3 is TGTGCCAGTAGTAATCGACAGGGGGTGAGAAGCAATCAGCCCCAGCATTTT. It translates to CASSNRQGVRSNQPQHF.

DNA of the CDR3: TGTGCCTGGAGTGTGAGTCGGACAGGGGGCTGGGACACTGAAGCTTTCTTT. It yields the protein CAWSVSRTGGWDTEAFF. The rearrangement joins TRBV30 to TRBJ1-1; 11 bases are shared with TRBD1. CDR1 is GTSNPN, CDR2 SVGIG, per germline (reference sequence). The CDR3 spans 17 residues. Losses at the gene ends were 0 bases for V and 3 bases for J; bases not matched to a gene: 9.

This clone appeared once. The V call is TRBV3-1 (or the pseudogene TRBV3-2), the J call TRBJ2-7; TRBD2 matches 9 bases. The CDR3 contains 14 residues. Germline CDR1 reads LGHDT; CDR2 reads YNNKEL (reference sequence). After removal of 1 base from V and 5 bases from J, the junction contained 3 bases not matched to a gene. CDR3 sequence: CASSQGGGANEQYF. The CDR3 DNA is TGTGCCAGCAGCCAAGGCGGGGGGGCTAACGAGCAGTACTTC.

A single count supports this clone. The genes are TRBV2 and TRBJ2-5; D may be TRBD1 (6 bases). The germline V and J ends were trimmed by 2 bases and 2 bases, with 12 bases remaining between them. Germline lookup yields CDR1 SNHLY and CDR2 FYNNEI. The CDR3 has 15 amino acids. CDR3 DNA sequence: TGTGCCAGCAGTGAAATTGACCAGGGGCAAGAGACCCAGTACTTC. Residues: CASSEIDQGQETQYF.

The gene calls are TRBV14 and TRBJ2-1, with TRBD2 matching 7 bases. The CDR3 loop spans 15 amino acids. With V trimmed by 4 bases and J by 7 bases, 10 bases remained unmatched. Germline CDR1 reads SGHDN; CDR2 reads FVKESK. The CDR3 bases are TGTGCCAGCAGCCTGGGAGGGTTTGGGTCTAATGAGCAGTTCTTC. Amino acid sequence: CASSLGGFGSNEQFF.

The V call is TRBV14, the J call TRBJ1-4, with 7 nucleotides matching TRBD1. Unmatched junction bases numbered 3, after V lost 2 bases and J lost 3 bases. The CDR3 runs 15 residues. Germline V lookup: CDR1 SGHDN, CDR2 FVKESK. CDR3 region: CASSQFRGSNEKLFF. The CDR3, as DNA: TGTGCCAGCAGCCAATTCAGGGGGTCTAATGAAAAACTGTTTTTT.

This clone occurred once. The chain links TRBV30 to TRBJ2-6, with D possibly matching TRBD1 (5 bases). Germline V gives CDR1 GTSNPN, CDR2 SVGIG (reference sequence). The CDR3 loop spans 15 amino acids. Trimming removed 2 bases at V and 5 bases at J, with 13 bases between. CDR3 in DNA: TGTGCCTGGAGTTTCCAGGGCTACAGGGCCAACGTCCTGACTTTC. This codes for CAWSFQGYRANVLTF.

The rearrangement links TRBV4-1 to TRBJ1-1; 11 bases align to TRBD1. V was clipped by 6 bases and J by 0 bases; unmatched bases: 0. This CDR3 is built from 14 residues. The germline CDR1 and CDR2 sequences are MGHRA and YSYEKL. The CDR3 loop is CASRDRGLNTEAFF. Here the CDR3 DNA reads TGCGCCAGCAGGGACAGGGGGCTGAACACTGAAGCTTTCTTT.

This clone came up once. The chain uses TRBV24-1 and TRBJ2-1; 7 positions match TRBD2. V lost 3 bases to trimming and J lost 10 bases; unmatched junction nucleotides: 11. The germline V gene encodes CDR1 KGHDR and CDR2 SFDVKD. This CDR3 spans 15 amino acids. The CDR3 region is CATSDPGTNAGEQFF. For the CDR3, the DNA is TGTGCCACCAGTGATCCTGGGACTAACGCTGGGGAGCAGTTCTTC.

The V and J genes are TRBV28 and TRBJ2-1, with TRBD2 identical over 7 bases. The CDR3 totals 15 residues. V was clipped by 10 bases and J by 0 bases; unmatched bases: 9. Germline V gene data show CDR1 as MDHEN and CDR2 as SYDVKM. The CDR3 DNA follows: TGTGCCACCAAAAGCGGGGCTAGCTCCTACAATGAGCAGTTCTTC. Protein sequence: CATKSGASSYNEQFF.

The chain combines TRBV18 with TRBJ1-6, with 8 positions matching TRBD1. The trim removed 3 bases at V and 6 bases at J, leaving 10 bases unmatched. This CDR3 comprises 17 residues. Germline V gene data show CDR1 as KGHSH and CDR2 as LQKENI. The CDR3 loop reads CASSPVGQGFGNSPLHF. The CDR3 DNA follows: TGTGCCAGCTCACCCGTCGGACAGGGATTCGGTAATTCACCCCTCCACTTT. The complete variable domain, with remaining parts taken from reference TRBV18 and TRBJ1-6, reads NAGVMQNPRHLVRRRGQEARLRCSPMKGHSHVYWYRQLPEEGLKFMVYLQKENIIDESGMPKERFSAEFPKEGPSILRIQQVVRGDSAAYFCASSPVGQGFGNSPLHFGNGTRLTVT.

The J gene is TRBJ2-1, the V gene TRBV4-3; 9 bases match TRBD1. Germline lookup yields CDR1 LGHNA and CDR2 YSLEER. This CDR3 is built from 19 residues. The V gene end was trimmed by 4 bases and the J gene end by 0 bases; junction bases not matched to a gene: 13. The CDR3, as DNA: TGCGCCAGCAGCCCTGGAGAAAACAGGGGGCCCATCTCCTACAATGAGCAGTTCTTC. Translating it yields CASSPGENRGPISYNEQFF.

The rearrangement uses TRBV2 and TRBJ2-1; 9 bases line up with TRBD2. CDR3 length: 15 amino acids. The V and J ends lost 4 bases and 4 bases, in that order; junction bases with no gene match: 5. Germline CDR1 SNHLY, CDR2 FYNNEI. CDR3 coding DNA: TGTGCCAGCAGTGGAAGCGGGGGGCGATACAATGAGCAGTTCTTC. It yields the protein CASSGSGGRYNEQFF. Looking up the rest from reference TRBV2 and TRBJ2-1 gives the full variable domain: EPEVTQTPSHQVTQMGQEVILRCVPISNHLYFYWYRQILGQKVEFLVSFYNNEISEKSEIFDDQFSVERPDGSNFTLKIRSTKLEDSAMYFCASSGSGGRYNEQFFGPGTRLTVL.

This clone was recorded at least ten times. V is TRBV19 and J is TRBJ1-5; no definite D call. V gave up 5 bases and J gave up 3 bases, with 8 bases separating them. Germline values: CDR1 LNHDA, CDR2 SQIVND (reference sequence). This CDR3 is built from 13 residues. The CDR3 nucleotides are TGTGCCAGTAGTTACAGCCTCAATCAGCCCCAGCATTTT. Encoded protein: CASSYSLNQPQHF. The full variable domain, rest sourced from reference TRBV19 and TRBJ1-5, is DGGITQSPKYLFRKEGQNVTLSCEQNLNHDAMYWYRQDPGQGLRLIYYSQIVNDFQKGDIAEGYSVSREKKESFPLTVTSAQKNPTAFYLCASSYSLNQPQHFGDGTRLSIL.

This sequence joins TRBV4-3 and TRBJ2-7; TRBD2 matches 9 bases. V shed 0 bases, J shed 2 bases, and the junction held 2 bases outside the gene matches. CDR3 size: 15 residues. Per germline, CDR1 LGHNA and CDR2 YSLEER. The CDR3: CASSQEASGAYEQYF. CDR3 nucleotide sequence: TGCGCCAGCAGCCAAGAGGCTAGCGGGGCCTACGAGCAGTACTTC.

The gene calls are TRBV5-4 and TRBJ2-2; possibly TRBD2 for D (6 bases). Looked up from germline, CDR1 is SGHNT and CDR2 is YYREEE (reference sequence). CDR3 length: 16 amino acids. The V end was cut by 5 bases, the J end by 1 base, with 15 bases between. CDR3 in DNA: TGTGCCAGCAGTCGCGGGGCGGACTGGAACACCGGGGAGCTGTTTTTT. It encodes CASSRGADWNTGELFF.

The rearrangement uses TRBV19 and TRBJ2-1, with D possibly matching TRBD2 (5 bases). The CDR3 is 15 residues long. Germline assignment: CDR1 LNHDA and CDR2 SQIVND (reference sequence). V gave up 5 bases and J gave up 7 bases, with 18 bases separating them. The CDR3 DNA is TGTGCCAGTAGTTTAGGTCTCGGGGTTTTGAATGAGCAGTTCTTC. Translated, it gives CASSLGLGVLNEQFF.

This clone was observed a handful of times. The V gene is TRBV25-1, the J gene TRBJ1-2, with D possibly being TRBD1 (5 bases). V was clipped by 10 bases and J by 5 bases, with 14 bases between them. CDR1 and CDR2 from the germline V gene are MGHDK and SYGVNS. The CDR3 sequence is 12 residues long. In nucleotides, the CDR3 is TGTGCCACACGCGGGGGAGGTTATGGCTACACCTTC. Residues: CATRGGGYGYTF.

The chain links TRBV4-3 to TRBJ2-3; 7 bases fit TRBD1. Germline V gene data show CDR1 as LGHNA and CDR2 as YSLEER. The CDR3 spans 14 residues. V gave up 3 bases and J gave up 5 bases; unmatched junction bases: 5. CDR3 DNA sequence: TGCGCCAGCAGCCAGGATACAGGGGTAGATACGCAGTATTTT. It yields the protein CASSQDTGVDTQYF.

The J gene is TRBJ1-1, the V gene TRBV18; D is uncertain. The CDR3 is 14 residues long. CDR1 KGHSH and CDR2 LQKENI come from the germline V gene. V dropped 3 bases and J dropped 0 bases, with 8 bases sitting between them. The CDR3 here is CASSPQALNTEAFF. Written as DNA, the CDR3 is TGTGCCAGCTCACCGCAGGCCCTGAACACTGAAGCTTTCTTT.

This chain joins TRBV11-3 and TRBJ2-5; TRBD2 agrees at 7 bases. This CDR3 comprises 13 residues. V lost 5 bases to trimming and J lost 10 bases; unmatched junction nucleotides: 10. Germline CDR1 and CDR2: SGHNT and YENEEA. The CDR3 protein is CASSPGIREGQYF. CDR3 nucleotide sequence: TGTGCCAGCAGCCCCGGGATTAGGGAGGGCCAGTACTTC.